One sample yielded the 24 T cell receptor beta chains listed below, sequenced in a study of CD8 T cells in ankylosing spondylitis. Study-wide findings and caveats: The study identified a TCR beta motif of eight highly homologous variants that appeared characteristic of ankylosing spondylitis blood.

TCRdb reanalysed the 5' RACE reads using MiXCR and keeps one entry per CDR3 protein. The sample consists of roughly 350,000 distinct CDR3 sequences, 6.5% to 10% of them appearing once. Antigens of these TCRs are unknown. Sequences were obtained from blood, either unsorted or a sorted T cell fraction (not recorded which). The origin of the receptors is a male donor with ankylosing spondylitis.

This clonotype has at least ten counts. The chain combines TRBV12-3 or TRBV12-4 with TRBJ2-6, with D uncertain. V shed 3 bases and J shed 4 bases, with 7 bases lying between them. The CDR3 contains 14 residues. The CDR3 region is CASSLELGANVLTF. For the CDR3, the DNA is TGTGCCAGCAGTTTGGAGCTCGGGGCCAACGTCCTGACTTTC.

The chain is built from TRBV15 and TRBJ2-2; D may be TRBD1 (5 bases). The germline V gene encodes CDR1 LNHNV and CDR2 YYDKDF (reference sequence). The CDR3 consists of 18 residues. Trimming removed 1 base from V and 1 base from J, with 16 bases in between. This CDR3 is CATSRAAEGALNTGELFF. CDR3 in DNA: TGTGCCACCAGCAGAGCTGCCGAAGGGGCACTGAACACCGGGGAGCTGTTTTTT.

This clonotype was picked up a small number of times. The genes are TRBV20-1 and TRBJ1-2; the D gene is possibly TRBD1 (5 bases). Germline V gene lookup returns CDR1 DFQATT and CDR2 SNEGSKA (reference sequence). The V gene lost 3 bases and the J gene lost 8 bases, with 16 bases spanning the gap. The CDR3 runs to 13 residues. CDR3 sequence (DNA): TGCAGTGCTAGCACCAGGGTTCCCCGGGGCTACACCTTC. Translated, it gives CSASTRVPRGYTF.

The rearrangement joins TRBV27 to TRBJ2-3; TRBD2 matches 10 bases. The CDR3 extends over 15 amino acids. CDR1 MNHEY and CDR2 SMNVEV come from the germline V gene (reference sequence). J was trimmed by 11 bases and V by 6 bases; bases with no gene match: 14. The CDR3 loop reads CASRAGLARPRGQYF. The CDR3 DNA follows: TGTGCCAGCAGGGCGGGACTAGCGCGGCCCCGAGGGCAGTATTTT.

The chain combines TRBV2 with TRBJ2-7; the D is unclear. The CDR3 runs 14 residues. Trimming pared 6 bases from V and 1 base from J, leaving 13 bases between. Germline CDR1 SNHLY, CDR2 FYNNEI. CDR3 sequence reads: CASRDRQGSYEQYF. The CDR3 DNA sequence: TGTGCCAGCAGGGACCGACAAGGATCCTACGAGCAGTACTTC.

In regard to this clonotype: Being one base from a much bigger clone, this may be a read error. The V call is TRBV5-6, the J call TRBJ2-3, with 13 bases matching TRBD2. The CDR3 covers 16 residues. Germline V gene lookup returns CDR1 SGHDT and CDR2 YYEEEE. CDR3 coding DNA: TGTGCCATCAGCCGAGGACTAGCGGGAGTCGCAGATACGCAGTATTTT. This encodes CAISRGLAGVADTQYF.

The V call is TRBV15, the J call TRBJ2-7; D gene unclear. V lost 3 bases and J 7 bases, leaving 10 bases between the germline ends. Germline CDR1 and CDR2: LNHNV and YYDKDF (reference sequence). CDR3 length: 12 residues. CDR3 DNA: TGTGCCACCAGCAGGAGTTTTACGGAGCAGTACTTC. Amino acid sequence: CATSRSFTEQYF.

This clonotype was counted a few times. This chain uses TRBV20-1 with TRBJ2-1; 12 nucleotides align to TRBD2. The CDR3 has 15 residues. V was pared by 1 base and J by 5 bases, with 3 bases of the junction left unmatched. Germline assignment: CDR1 DFQATT and CDR2 SNEGSKA (reference sequence). The CDR3 DNA sequence: TGCAGTGCTAGAGGTTGGACTAGCGGGAACAATGAGCAGTTCTTC. This sequence encodes CSARGWTSGNNEQFF.

The table lists this clonotype with many counts. This rearrangement joins TRBV2 to TRBJ2-6; D is ambiguous. Germline CDR1 and CDR2: SNHLY and FYNNEI. V was clipped by 6 bases and J by 0 bases, with 12 bases between them. The CDR3 sequence is 16 residues long. The CDR3 DNA reads TGTGCCAGCAGGGCAGACCGAGCCTCTGGGGCCAACGTCCTGACTTTC. It codes for CASRADRASGANVLTF.

The chain links TRBV6-1 to TRBJ2-3; no clear D gene. The germline V gene encodes CDR1 MNHNS and CDR2 SASEGT. The CDR3 runs to 14 residues. With 7 bases removed from V and 3 bases from J, the gap between germline ends came to 14 bases. CDR3: CASKLGPRTDTQYF. CDR3 coding DNA: TGTGCCAGCAAGCTAGGACCGAGGACAGATACGCAGTATTTT.

This chain connects TRBV5-1 to TRBJ2-7, with 9 bases aligning to TRBD1. The J segment lost 5 bases and the V segment lost 4 bases, leaving 7 bases of the junction unmatched. Per the germline V gene, CDR1 is SGHRS and CDR2 is YFSETQ. CDR3 length equals 14 residues. CDR3 sequence (DNA): TGCGCCAGCAGCCTTGGACAGGGGTCGGACGAGCAGTACTTC. It yields the protein CASSLGQGSDEQYF.

This clonotype was seen repeatedly, ten times or more. This chain connects TRBV18 to TRBJ2-3; D call uncertain. This CDR3 spans 12 amino acids. V was pared by 2 bases and J by 4 bases, with 4 bases between. Germline CDR1 is KGHSH and CDR2 is LQKENI. In DNA, the CDR3 is TGTGCCAGCTCACCAACAGCAGATACGCAGTATTTT. This sequence encodes CASSPTADTQYF.

As to this clonotype: At one boundary the junction diverges from the germline segment, which might be a read error. The V gene is TRBV7-2, the J gene TRBJ2-1; 8 bases are a match to TRBD2. CDR3 length: 15 amino acids. Germline V gene data show CDR1 as SGHTA and CDR2 as FQGNSA. For the CDR3, the DNA is TGTGCCAGCAGCTTAGTCGGGAGGGCCTATAATGAGCAGTTCTTC. This translates into CASSLVGRAYNEQFF.

The CDR3 here is CSARSYEQYF. Here the CDR3 DNA reads TGCAGTGCTAGAAGCTACGAGCAGTACTTC. The chain joins TRBV20-1 to TRBJ2-7; the D is unclear. Trimming took off 2 bases at V and 3 bases at J, with 2 bases between the two ends. The V gene's germline CDR1 is DFQATT and CDR2 SNEGSKA (reference sequence). CDR3 length equals 10 residues.

The chain joins TRBV27 to TRBJ2-3, with 12 bases identical to TRBD2. Unmatched junction bases numbered 13, after V lost 5 bases and J lost 4 bases. CDR1 MNHEY and CDR2 SMNVEV come from the germline V gene (reference sequence). This CDR3 is built from 18 residues. CDR3 bases: TGTGCCAGCAGTGTACTCGGGACTAGCGGGTTTGGGTCAGATACGCAGTATTTT. Amino acids: CASSVLGTSGFGSDTQYF.

This clonotype was seen only a few times. V and J are TRBV12-3 or TRBV12-4 and TRBJ2-3, with 8 bases that match TRBD1. The V and J ends lost 6 bases and 4 bases, in that order; junction bases with no gene match: 6. The CDR3 has 14 residues. In nucleotides, the CDR3 is TGTGCCAGCAGCTGGACAGGGCCGGCAGATACGCAGTATTTT. Encoded protein: CASSWTGPADTQYF.

The chain combines TRBV12-3 or TRBV12-4 with TRBJ2-1, with D perhaps matching TRBD1 (7 bases). V was cut by 3 bases and J by 9 bases, with 9 bases left in between. CDR3 length: 12 amino acids. The DNA of the CDR3 is TGTGCCAGCAGTTTCCAGGGGGGTGAGCAGTTCTTC. It codes for CASSFQGGEQFF.

This clonotype was seen more than once but under ten times. V usage is TRBV12-3 or TRBV12-4 and J usage is TRBJ1-1; D possibly corresponds to TRBD1 (5 bases). V lost 3 bases and J lost 5, with 16 bases in between. This CDR3 contains 15 residues. The CDR3: CASSLEGRVGTEAFF. The CDR3 DNA sequence: TGTGCCAGCAGTTTGGAGGGCAGGGTCGGGACTGAAGCTTTCTTT.

This sequence joins TRBV7-3 and TRBJ2-1; maybe TRBD1 (6 bases). Deletions cut 6 bases from V and 2 bases from J, with 14 bases between. Germline assignment: CDR1 SGHTA and CDR2 FQGTGA. The CDR3 is 15 amino acids. CDR3 in DNA: TGTGCCAGCAGAGCCCGGGACACTACCTACAATGAGCAGTTCTTC. Amino acids: CASRARDTTYNEQFF.

In this sample, this clonotype turned up a few times. The chain is built from TRBV4-1 and TRBJ2-5; 8 bases match TRBD1. Per germline, CDR1 MGHRA and CDR2 YSYEKL. The junction had 1 base not matched to a gene; V was cut back by 3 bases and J by 4 bases. This CDR3 contains 13 residues. The CDR3 coding sequence is TGCGCCAGCAGCCAGACAGGGGCAGAGACCCAGTACTTC. It encodes CASSQTGAETQYF.

This clonotype was picked up many times. The chain uses TRBV3-1 and TRBJ1-4; D perhaps matches TRBD1 (6 bases). V was trimmed by 4 bases and J by 1 base, leaving 13 bases between them. The CDR3 runs to 16 residues. Per the germline V gene, CDR1 is LGHDT and CDR2 is YNNKEL (reference sequence). CDR3: CASSPPGAVTNEKLFF. CDR3 sequence (DNA): TGTGCCAGCAGCCCCCCGGGGGCTGTAACTAATGAAAAACTGTTTTTT.

This clonotype was seen repeatedly, ten times or more. The chain's CDR3 is CSVDHGGQGDTQYF. The CDR3 nucleotides read TGCAGCGTTGATCACGGAGGCCAGGGAGATACGCAGTATTTT. V gene TRBV29-1 combines with J gene TRBJ2-3, with D perhaps being TRBD1 or TRBD2 (5 bases each). CDR1 SQVTM and CDR2 ANQGSEA come from the germline V gene. This CDR3 region has 14 residues. Deletions cut 3 bases from V and 5 bases from J, with 15 bases between.

In its sample, this clonotype was seen many times. V gene TRBV20-1 combines with J gene TRBJ1-1; no firm D call. The length of the CDR3 is 13 residues. Per germline, CDR1 DFQATT and CDR2 SNEGSKA (reference sequence). V was shortened by 5 bases and J by 3 bases, with 13 bases between the two germline ends. CDR3 sequence: CSAGLATDTEAFF. The CDR3 DNA is TGCAGTGCTGGCCTCGCGACGGACACTGAAGCTTTCTTT.

This clonotype was seen a handful of times. This sequence joins TRBV20-1 and TRBJ2-2, with 9 bases aligning to TRBD1. With V trimmed by 6 bases and J by 1 base, 12 bases remained unmatched. Looked up from germline, CDR1 is DFQATT and CDR2 is SNEGSKA (reference sequence). CDR3 length: 17 residues. CDR3 bases: TGCAGTGCAAACACTTATCGGACAGGGGAGAACACCGGGGAGCTGTTTTTT. It yields the protein CSANTYRTGENTGELFF.